The rows below give T cell receptor beta chains drawn from one sample of a study of CD8+ T cells in alopecia areata. Profiling relied on immunoSEQ multiplex PCR, and the TCRdb table lists in-frame clones only, not all of them. The sample yields 90,000 to 130,000 clones, 45% to 60% seen once. The sequenced material came from NKG2D-low CD8+ T cells sorted from blood. The receptors stem from a human donor with alopecia areata. Each CDR3 is given with its conserved first and last residue. Fields, in order: CDR3 protein, CDR3 DNA, D gene, V gene, J gene, clone size. A D gene is named only where the DNA matches it firmly. Size values are once, few and many counts, or a class for expanded clones, and some rows have none.

CDR3: CASSLSQLNTEAFF; DNA: TGTGCCAGCAGTTTAAGTCAGCTGAACACTGAAGCTTTCTTT; D: -; V: TRBV27; J: TRBJ1-1; size: -
CDR3: CSARENYEQYF; DNA: TGCAGTGCTAGAGAAAACTACGAGCAGTACTTC; D: -; V: TRBV20-1; J: TRBJ2-7; size: few
CDR3: CASSYVPATNEKLFF; DNA: TGTGCCAGCAGTTACGTTCCGGCAACTAATGAAAAACTGTTTTTT; D: -; V: TRBV6-5; J: TRBJ1-4; size: -
CDR3: CAFLTDTFYGYTF; DNA: TGTGCCTTTCTTACCGACACCTTCTATGGCTACACCTTC; D: -; V: TRBV30; J: TRBJ1-2; size: -
CDR3: CASSYPGGGFGEQYF; DNA: TGTGCCAGCAGCTACCCCGGCGGGGGCTTCGGAGAGCAGTACTTC; D: -; V: TRBV7-9; J: TRBJ2-7; size: -
CDR3: CASKGIRETQYF; DNA: TGTGCCAGCAAGGGGATTCGGGAGACCCAGTACTTC; D: -; V: TRBV27; J: TRBJ2-5; size: -
CDR3: CASSIWGGGNQPQHF; DNA: TGTGCCAGCAGCATCTGGGGGGGAGGCAATCAGCCCCAGCATTTT; D: -; V: TRBV7-8; J: TRBJ1-5; size: -
CDR3: CATNPSGNGGETQYF; DNA: TGTGCCACCAACCCGAGCGGGAACGGCGGGGAGACCCAGTACTTC; D: TRBD2; V: TRBV9; J: TRBJ2-5; size: once
CDR3: CASSTLAGIHEQYF; DNA: TGTGCCAGCAGTACGTTGGCAGGGATCCACGAGCAGTACTTC; D: -; V: TRBV6-5; J: TRBJ2-7; size: -
CDR3: CASSLPGDWDNEQFF; DNA: TGTGCCAGCAGCCTCCCTGGGGACTGGGACAATGAGCAGTTCTTC; D: -; V: TRBV7-3; J: TRBJ2-1; size: few
CDR3: CASSSGFEGADYGYTF; DNA: TGTGCCAGCAGCTCGGGGTTTGAGGGGGCAGACTATGGCTACACCTTC; D: TRBD1; V: TRBV5-4; J: TRBJ1-2; size: -
CDR3: CASSSRQGLFEQYF; DNA: TGTGCCAGCAGCTCCCGACAGGGTCTATTCGAGCAGTACTTC; D: TRBD1; V: TRBV13; J: TRBJ2-7; size: -
CDR3: CASSFATGSEQYF; DNA: TGTGCCAGCAGCTTTGCCACAGGGAGCGAGCAGTACTTC; D: -; V: TRBV7-8; J: TRBJ2-7; size: -
CDR3: CASSLGQEAYEQYF; DNA: TGTGCCAGTAGTCTCGGACAGGAGGCCTACGAGCAGTACTTC; D: TRBD1; V: TRBV19; J: TRBJ2-7; size: few
CDR3: CASSYSGNNEQFF; DNA: TGTGCCAGCAGTTACTCAGGGAACAATGAGCAGTTCTTC; D: -; V: TRBV6-6; J: TRBJ2-1; size: once
CDR3: CASGGSYTQYF; DNA: TGTGCTAGTGGTGGGAGCTATACGCAGTATTTT; D: -; V: TRBV12-5; J: TRBJ2-3; size: -
CDR3: CASREWGSRGVGYEQYF; DNA: TGTGCCAGCAGGGAGTGGGGTTCGAGGGGCGTAGGATACGAGCAGTACTTC; D: -; V: TRBV28; J: TRBJ2-7; size: -
CDR3: CSVPRQGDSGELFF; DNA: TGCAGCGTCCCAAGACAGGGGGATAGCGGGGAGCTGTTTTTT; D: TRBD1; V: TRBV29-1; J: TRBJ2-2; size: few
CDR3: CASSFLGSAASTDTQYF; DNA: TGTGCCAGCAGCTTTCTCGGGTCCGCAGCTAGCACAGATACGCAGTATTTT; D: -; V: TRBV5-6; J: TRBJ2-3; size: few
CDR3: CASSLWTSGSEVEQFF; DNA: TGTGCCAGCAGTTTATGGACTAGCGGGAGTGAGGTTGAGCAGTTCTTC; D: TRBD2; V: TRBV27; J: TRBJ2-1; size: -
CDR3: CASSLTRVSNQPQHF; DNA: TGTGCCAGCAGCCTCACAAGGGTAAGCAATCAGCCCCAGCATTTT; D: -; V: TRBV28; J: TRBJ1-5; size: -
CDR3: CASSITGVTRELFF; DNA: TGTGCCAGCAGTATAACAGGCGTCACCAGGGAGCTGTTTTTT; D: -; V: TRBV25-1; J: TRBJ2-2; size: -
CDR3: CASSLDPAFF; DNA: TGTGCCAGCAGCTTAGATCCAGCTTTCTTT; D: -; V: TRBV11-2; J: TRBJ1-1; size: few
CDR3: CSVEGPRPGELFF; DNA: TGCAGCGTTGAAGGCCCACGGCCCGGGGAGCTGTTTTTT; D: -; V: TRBV29-1; J: TRBJ2-2; size: -
CDR3: CASVSRENTGELFF; DNA: TGTGCCAGCGTCTCGCGGGAGAACACCGGGGAGCTGTTTTTT; D: -; V: TRBV2; J: TRBJ2-2; size: -
CDR3: CASSLVQGEEYF; DNA: TGTGCCAGCAGCTTGGTACAGGGAGAGGAGTATTTT; D: -; V: TRBV5-4; J: TRBJ2-3; size: -
CDR3: CASSLVPQETQYF; DNA: TGCGCCAGCAGCTTGGTCCCTCAAGAGACCCAGTACTTC; D: -; V: TRBV5-1; J: TRBJ2-5; size: -
CDR3: CASSFSSEQYF; DNA: TGCGCCAGCAGCTTCAGTTCCGAGCAGTACTTC; D: -; V: TRBV5-1; J: TRBJ2-7; size: few
CDR3: CASKGQSYEQYF; DNA: TGTGCCAGCAAGGGACAGAGCTACGAGCAGTACTTC; D: TRBD1; V: TRBV28; J: TRBJ2-7; size: -
CDR3: CSVEGFGLRGSYNEQFF; DNA: TGCAGCGTTGAGGGTTTTGGGCTGCGGGGCTCATACAATGAGCAGTTCTTC; D: -; V: TRBV29-1; J: TRBJ2-1; size: -